The 13 T cell receptor beta chains given below trace back to one sample, sequenced in a study of T cell responses to AZD1222 COVID-19 vaccine. TCRdb's table, derived via immunoSEQ multiplex PCR, lists solely in-frame clones and lacks some. The table has around 100,000 clones, about four fifths seen once. The sequenced sample was peripheral blood, obtained on day 0 of AZD1222 vaccination. The source is an adult in good health.

The gene calls are TRBV29-1 and TRBJ2-7, with D maybe TRBD1 (8 bases). Germline V gene data show CDR1 as SQVTM and CDR2 as ANQGSEA. V dropped 5 bases and J dropped 6 bases, with 20 bases sitting between them. The CDR3 extends over 14 amino acids. CDR3 coding DNA: TGCAGCGTTATAACAGGGGGGGAGGTTGGCGAGCAGTACTTC. It translates to CSVITGGEVGEQYF.

This rearrangement joins TRBV7-8 to TRBJ1-5, with 7 nucleotides matching TRBD1. Germline-derived CDR1 and CDR2 are SGHVS and FQNEAQ. V shed 1 base, J shed 1 base, and the junction held 4 bases outside the gene matches. CDR3 length: 16 amino acids. The CDR3 coding sequence is TGTGCCAGCAGCTTAGACAGGGGAATGAGCAATCAGCCCCAGCATTTT. Translating gives CASSLDRGMSNQPQHF. Complete variable domain (other parts from reference TRBV7-8 and TRBJ1-5): GAGVSQSPRYKVAKRGQDVALRCDPISGHVSLFWYQQALGQGPEFLTYFQNEAQLDKSGLPSDRFFAERPEGSVSTLKIQRTQQEDSAVYLCASSLDRGMSNQPQHFGDGTRLSIL.

The rearrangement links TRBV11-2 to TRBJ2-7; TRBD1 matches at 8 bases. Germline V CDR1 and CDR2: SGHAT, FQNNGV. The junction had 15 bases not matched to a gene; V was cut back by 8 bases and J by 3 bases. The CDR3 totals 16 residues. CDR3 loop: CASVQSGGSSIYEQYF. The CDR3 DNA sequence: TGTGCCAGCGTCCAGTCAGGGGGCTCGAGCATCTACGAGCAGTACTTC.

The V call is TRBV10-3, the J call TRBJ1-5; the D gene is possibly TRBD1 (6 bases). This CDR3 has 17 amino acids. Germline CDR1 ENHRY, CDR2 SYGVKD. V lost 2 bases and J 2 bases, leaving 16 bases between the germline ends. The CDR3, as DNA: TGTGCCATCAGTGAGAATTATGGGGGCGCTGGCAATCAGCCCCAGCATTTT. This translates into CAISENYGGAGNQPQHF.

The V call is TRBV19, the J call TRBJ2-1, with D perhaps matching TRBD2 (5 bases). The CDR3 extends over 17 amino acids. Between the trimmed V and J ends, which lost 2 bases and 0 bases, there was a span of 14 bases. Germline CDR1 reads LNHDA; CDR2 reads SQIVND (reference sequence). The CDR3 coding sequence is TGTGCCAGTAGTATACGAGCGGCCTTAATCTCCTACAATGAGCAGTTCTTC. Translated, it gives CASSIRAALISYNEQFF.

The V gene is TRBV7-9, the J gene TRBJ1-1; 8 nucleotides match TRBD1. Unmatched junction bases numbered 15, after V lost 5 bases and J lost 4 bases. The CDR3 is 17 amino acids. Germline V CDR1 and CDR2: SEHNR, FQNEAQ (reference sequence). CDR3 nucleotides: TGTGCCAGCAGCCCATGGGTATCGGACAGGGCGGCCACTGAAGCTTTCTTT. Protein: CASSPWVSDRAATEAFF.

The chain recombines TRBV10-1 with TRBJ2-7; possibly TRBD2 for D (5 bases). The germline V gene has CDR1 WNHNN and CDR2 SYGVQD (reference sequence). Deletions cut 7 bases from V and 4 bases from J, with 17 bases between. The CDR3 extends over 14 amino acids. CDR3 nucleotides: TGCGCCAGCACCCCGGAGTCGGACTTGTACGAGCAGTACTTC. It yields the protein CASTPESDLYEQYF.

V is TRBV6-4 and J is TRBJ2-7, with TRBD2 matching over 11 bases. The junction had 3 bases not matched to a gene; V was cut back by 5 bases and J by 0 bases. This CDR3 is built from 15 residues. The V gene's germline CDR1 is MRHNA and CDR2 SNTAGT. CDR3 amino acids: CASSFLAGGSYEQYF. In DNA, the CDR3 is TGTGCCAGCAGTTTCCTAGCGGGGGGCTCCTACGAGCAGTACTTC.

The chain recombines TRBV4-1 with TRBJ1-5, with D tentatively TRBD1 (5 bases). Trimming took off 0 bases at V and 6 bases at J, with 18 bases between the two ends. CDR1 and CDR2 (germline): MGHRA, YSYEKL. The CDR3 loop spans 17 amino acids. CDR3 loop: CASSQDLGEGLGQPQHF. The CDR3 DNA is TGCGCCAGCAGCCAAGATTTGGGGGAGGGATTGGGTCAGCCCCAGCATTTT.

J is TRBJ2-1 and V is TRBV28, with a weak D call TRBD2 (5 bases). The CDR3 contains 14 residues. Trimming cost V 6 bases and J 4 bases, with 13 bases left between them. The germline CDR1 and CDR2 sequences are MDHEN and SYDVKM. Here the CDR3 DNA reads TGTGCCAGCAGGCAAGGAGGTGCGTACAATGAGCAGTTCTTC. Protein sequence: CASRQGGAYNEQFF.

The V call is TRBV27, the J call TRBJ1-3, with D uncertain. Trimming cost V 5 bases and J 0 bases, with 11 bases left between them. Germline loops: CDR1 MNHEY, CDR2 SMNVEV (reference sequence). CDR3 length equals 15 residues. The DNA for the CDR3 is TGTGCCAGCAGTCCACTCTCGAGCTCTGGAAACACCATATATTTT. It codes for CASSPLSSSGNTIYF.

V and J are TRBV5-1 and TRBJ2-1, with D possibly called TRBD1 or TRBD2 (5 bases each). This CDR3 region has 17 residues. Germline V lookup: CDR1 SGHRS, CDR2 YFSETQ. V was trimmed by 1 base and J by 3 bases, leaving 17 bases between them. The CDR3 DNA reads TGCGCCAGCAGCTTGTCTCATTTAGGGACGGGCTACAATGAGCAGTTCTTC. Protein: CASSLSHLGTGYNEQFF.

The V and J genes are TRBV28 and TRBJ1-5; D perhaps matches TRBD1 (6 bases). Looked up from germline, CDR1 is MDHEN and CDR2 is SYDVKM. V lost 4 bases to trimming and J lost 7 bases, with 14 bases between them. This CDR3 region has 14 residues. The CDR3 region is CASSYLQGRQPQHF. The CDR3, as DNA: TGTGCCAGCAGTTATTTACAGGGAAGGCAGCCCCAGCATTTT. Supplemented by reference TRBV28 and TRBJ1-5, the full variable domain reads DVKVTQSSRYLVKRTGEKVFLECVQDMDHENMFWYRQDPGLGLRLIYFSYDVKMKEKGDIPEGYSVSREKKERFSLILESASTNQTSMYLCASSYLQGRQPQHFGDGTRLSIL.